Reported below is one T cell receptor (beta chain). Antigen unknown. The V end was cut by 3 bases, the J end by 13 bases, with 12 bases between. This CDR3 spans 11 amino acids. Unique molecular identifiers were in the cDNA, with template-switch universal primer binding. Using its own MiXCR run on the 5' RACE reads, TCRdb lists one record per CDR3 protein. The data hold 1.5 million to 2 million distinct CDR3 sequences, with under 35% observed a single time. These data are taken from a study of identical twins. The study's findings and limits: Insertions were reduced in abundant cord blood beta clonotypes but not in memory repertoires.

Source material: cord blood. The receptor comes from a newborn girl in good health. This chain uses TRBV12-3 or TRBV12-4 with TRBJ1-2; weak D call: TRBD1 (5 bases). This CDR3 is CASSLWPGTTF. DNA of the CDR3: TGTGCCAGCAGTTTGTGGCCAGGGACCACCTTC.